These 2 T cell receptor beta chains were all obtained from the same sample, sequenced in a study of T cells after yellow fever vaccination. TCRdb analysed the 5' RACE reads with MiXCR anew, one entry per CDR3 protein. Altogether 96,000 or so distinct CDR3 sequences are present, almost 9% being singletons, with the ten largest covering 16%. Sequences were derived from CD8+ T cells not binding an NS4B(214-222) dextramer, sorted from PBMCs, sampled roughly 14 days after the first yellow fever vaccination. These TCRs come from a man in his late teens or twenties who received the YFV17D yellow fever vaccine.

V and J are TRBV18 and TRBJ1-4, with 8 positions matching TRBD1. The V segment lost 2 bases and the J segment 7 bases; nucleotides outside the gene matches: 9. This CDR3 has 16 residues. CDR1 and CDR2 (germline): KGHSH, LQKENI. The CDR3 loop reads CASSPWQGAQSEKLFF. CDR3 nucleotides: TGTGCCAGCTCACCATGGCAGGGGGCGCAGAGTGAAAAACTGTTTTTT.

This rearrangement joins TRBV9 to TRBJ1-2, with 9 nucleotides matching TRBD1. Germline lookup yields CDR1 SGDLS and CDR2 YYNGEE. V lost 0 bases and J lost 8; bases outside the gene matches: 26. The CDR3 is made up of 21 amino acids. The CDR3 DNA reads as TGTGCCAGCAGCGTAGCTACCTGGGAGGACAGGGGCCAGGGACCAACTGGGGGCTACACCTTC. Translation gives CASSVATWEDRGQGPTGGYTF.